The 18 T cell receptor beta chains listed next were all sequenced from one sample in a study of shared clonotypes between healthy human individuals. Libraries were prepared by immunoSEQ multiplex PCR; TCRdb keeps only in-frame clonotypes and omits some of them. Here the sample spans more than 2 million clones, approximately 95% being singletons. Sequencing used naive CD4+ T cells sorted from blood. Subset indicated: CD45RA+ positively selected. The receptors derive from a man between 18 and 29 years old in good health.

The chain uses TRBV5-4 and TRBJ1-1; 7 nucleotides line up with TRBD1. In germline, CDR1 is SGHNT, CDR2 YYREEE (reference sequence). The junction had 7 bases not matched to a gene; V was cut back by 3 bases and J by 2 bases. The CDR3 covers 15 residues. CDR3 coding DNA: TGTGCCAGCAGCTCTCCCGGGACAGCCAACACTGAAGCTTTCTTT. Amino acid sequence: CASSSPGTANTEAFF.

CDR3 bases: TGTGCCAGCACAAAAACAGGGATTAACACTGAAGCTTTCTTT. This codes for CASTKTGINTEAFF. The chain recombines TRBV7-2 with TRBJ1-1; D possibly corresponds to TRBD1 (6 bases). From germline, CDR1 is SGHTA and CDR2 FQGNSA. This CDR3 has 14 amino acids. Trimming stripped 7 bases from V and 2 bases from J, with 14 bases between.

The chain is built from TRBV28 and TRBJ1-2, with no clear D. Germline lookup yields CDR1 MDHEN and CDR2 SYDVKM. The CDR3 has 16 residues. Deletions cut 7 bases from V and 2 bases from J, with 20 bases between. The CDR3 DNA is TGTGCCAGCAAGGAAGGTCGTGTGGGCAGGAACTATGGCTACACCTTC. This encodes CASKEGRVGRNYGYTF.

The chain links TRBV7-2 to TRBJ2-7, with TRBD2 identical over 7 bases. CDR3 size: 15 residues. J lost 2 bases, V lost 0 bases, and 4 bases had no gene match. Germline V CDR1 and CDR2: SGHTA, FQGNSA. The CDR3 region has the DNA TGTGCCAGCAGCTTAGCGGGAGGGAATCCCTACGAGCAGTACTTC. It encodes CASSLAGGNPYEQYF.

On this clone: Within the sample, other DNA sequences also encode this same CDR3. V is TRBV5-1 and J is TRBJ2-5, with TRBD1 matching over 9 bases. The CDR3 has 14 residues. Germline V gene data show CDR1 as SGHRS and CDR2 as YFSETQ. The junction had 7 bases not matched to a gene; V was cut back by 5 bases and J by 5 bases. The CDR3 here is CASSRDREGETQYF. The DNA for the CDR3 is TGCGCCAGCAGTCGGGACAGGGAGGGGGAGACCCAGTACTTC.

For the CDR3, the DNA is TGTGCCATCAGTGAGTCGTCGGGCAAATCCGCTTCGTATAATTCACCCCTCCACTTT. Protein: CAISESSGKSASYNSPLHF. This rearrangement joins TRBV10-3 to TRBJ1-6; D call uncertain. CDR3 size: 19 residues. Germline values: CDR1 ENHRY, CDR2 SYGVKD. V lost 0 bases and J lost 4, with 19 bases in between.

This clone was seen more than once but under ten times. Other DNA sequences within the sample encode an identical CDR3. The gene calls are TRBV7-2 and TRBJ2-1; 12 bases align to TRBD2. Germline V CDR1 and CDR2: SGHTA, FQGNSA. This CDR3 region has 15 residues. V shed 1 base, J shed 6 bases, and the junction held 1 base outside the gene matches. The DNA of the CDR3 is TGTGCCAGCAGCTTAGAACTAGCGGGAGGCAATGAGCAGTTCTTC. Translated, it gives CASSLELAGGNEQFF.

This rearrangement joins TRBV6-1 to TRBJ2-5, with TRBD2 matching over 9 bases. The CDR3 runs 15 residues. V was clipped by 3 bases and J by 4 bases; unmatched bases: 6. From germline, CDR1 is MNHNS and CDR2 SASEGT. This CDR3 is CASSDTLAGVETQYF. The CDR3 bases are TGTGCCAGCAGTGACACTTTAGCGGGGGTAGAGACCCAGTACTTC.

CDR3: CASSSATSAIYEQYF. The DNA for the CDR3 is TGTGCCAGCAGCTCCGCGACTAGCGCAATTTACGAGCAGTACTTC. The chain is built from TRBV7-8 and TRBJ2-7, with TRBD2 identical over 8 bases. This CDR3 has 15 residues. J gave up 4 bases and V 4 bases, and 9 bases lay outside the gene matches. Germline CDR1 SGHVS, CDR2 FQNEAQ.

The V gene is TRBV11-2, the J gene TRBJ2-1; D not certain. V lost 4 bases and J lost 2, with 9 bases in between. Germline V lookup: CDR1 SGHAT, CDR2 FQNNGV. This CDR3 spans 14 amino acids. The CDR3 DNA reads TGTGCCAGCAGCTCCGTTCAACCCTACAATGAGCAGTTCTTC. Translation: CASSSVQPYNEQFF.

V and J are TRBV2 and TRBJ2-2; no firm D call. CDR1 is SNHLY, CDR2 FYNNEI, per germline. Trimming removed 6 bases from V and 4 bases from J, with 21 bases in between. The CDR3 is 17 amino acids. CDR3 in DNA: TGTGCCAGCAGGGACGGACGGACGTCTGCGTCCACCGGGGAGCTGTTTTTT. Translating it yields CASRDGRTSASTGELFF.

V and J are TRBV11-2 and TRBJ2-7; 14 nucleotides line up with TRBD2. Germline V gene data show CDR1 as SGHAT and CDR2 as FQNNGV. V was pared by 5 bases and J by 2 bases, with 8 bases of the junction left unmatched. This CDR3 has 17 amino acids. This CDR3 is CASSKRTSGGKAYEQYF. In DNA form, the CDR3 reads TGTGCCAGCAGCAAAAGGACTAGCGGGGGGAAGGCCTACGAGCAGTACTTC.

The rearrangement uses TRBV28 and TRBJ1-2; D not resolved. CDR1 and CDR2 from the germline V gene are MDHEN and SYDVKM. The CDR3 is 13 amino acids. Trimming removed 2 bases at V and 6 bases at J, with 10 bases between. The CDR3 DNA is TGTGCCAGCAGTTTAATCCGAGCGGATGGCTACACCTTC. Its protein is CASSLIRADGYTF.

The chain employs TRBV6-5 and TRBJ1-6; no clear D gene. CDR3 length equals 15 residues. Germline assignment: CDR1 MNHEY and CDR2 SVGAGI. V lost 2 bases to trimming and J lost 6 bases, with 11 bases between them. Written as DNA, the CDR3 is TGTGCCAGCAGTTACGATAGGATTTCTAATTCACCCCTCCACTTT. Protein sequence: CASSYDRISNSPLHF.

The rearrangement joins TRBV9 to TRBJ1-2; 7 bases line up with TRBD1. The CDR3 loop spans 15 amino acids. Per the germline V gene, CDR1 is SGDLS and CDR2 is YYNGEE. Trimming removed 0 bases from V and 0 bases from J; junction bases left unmatched: 2. CDR3 DNA sequence: TGTGCCAGCAGCGTAGAAGGGACAGCTAACTATGGCTACACCTTC. It translates to CASSVEGTANYGYTF.

This chain uses TRBV10-3 with TRBJ2-2, with TRBD1 identical over 9 bases. The J segment lost 4 bases and the V segment lost 4 bases, leaving 4 bases of the junction unmatched. The CDR3 totals 15 residues. Germline V CDR1 and CDR2: ENHRY, SYGVKD. CDR3 residues: CAISGEQGATGELFF. The CDR3 bases are TGTGCCATCAGTGGTGAACAGGGGGCCACCGGGGAGCTGTTTTTT.

This chain connects TRBV2 to TRBJ2-1; D is uncertain. The ends were cut back, 5 bases at V and 0 bases at J, with 11 bases in the middle. The CDR3 extends over 15 amino acids. Per germline, CDR1 SNHLY and CDR2 FYNNEI. The CDR3 protein is CASSRDLSSYNEQFF. The CDR3 DNA reads TGTGCCAGCAGTCGAGACCTAAGCTCCTACAATGAGCAGTTCTTC.

The chain is built from TRBV6-5 and TRBJ1-3; unclear D gene. V gave up 6 bases and J gave up 2 bases, with 11 bases separating them. The CDR3 length is 14 residues. From germline, CDR1 is MNHEY and CDR2 SVGAGI. CDR3 amino acids: CASSRSGAGNTIYF. CDR3 in DNA: TGTGCCAGCAGCCGGTCAGGAGCTGGAAACACCATATATTTT.